This T cell receptor (beta chain) was recovered during a study of CD4 T cells in relation to SARS-CoV-2 and coronaviruses. Background on the study: Median patient age was roughly 36 years, spanning 21 to 72 years.

This clone showed up just a few times. Its antigen is as yet unknown. Naive or memory CD4+ cells were cultured 1:1 with T cell-depleted PBMCs plus CEF. General observations from the study: The assay detects memory recall responses, not culture-primed primary responses.

V lost 5 bases, J lost 2 bases, and 10 bases lay in between. This CDR3 region has 13 residues. Germline values: CDR1 MNHEY, CDR2 SVGAGI. Naive and memory CD4+ T cells were cultured with CEF, then survey-sequenced. This table comes from immunoSEQ multiplex PCR, and its TCRdb copy is limited to in-frame clones, with some not included. Of just over 35,000 clones listed, around 77% are singletons. The specimen was memory CD4+ T cells from PBMCs, cultured in vitro. The origin of this receptor is an adult with COVID-19. V is TRBV6-5 and J is TRBJ2-7; D is perhaps TRBD1 (6 bases). CDR3 protein: CASSPGDPYEQYF. In nucleotides, the CDR3 is TGTGCCAGCAGTCCAGGGGACCCCTACGAGCAGTACTTC.